A selection of T cell receptor beta chains follows, all from one sample in a study of response to subunit inactivated influenza vaccine. MiXCR, applied by TCRdb to the RT-PCR reads, yields one record per CDR3 protein. The data hold fewer than 650,000 distinct CDR3 sequences, with 10% to 15% observed a single time. The source was PBMCs from blood, collected 45 days after vaccination. All receptors derive from a man aged 50 to 60 who received an inactivated influenza vaccine. Each CDR3 is given with its conserved first and last residue. The D gene is left open where the match is weak. Clone size is stated in some rows and not others, as once, few, many or a class when expanded.

CDR3aa	CDR3nt	d_gene	j_gene	v_gene	abundance
CASSRLYGYTF	TGTGCCAGCAGCCGACTGTATGGCTACACCTTC	NA	TRBJ1-2	TRBV7-9	few
CATSDLRESGQPQHF	TGTGCCACCAGTGATTTGAGGGAGTCAGGTCAGCCCCAGCATTTT	NA	TRBJ1-5	TRBV24-1	few
CASSSPQGRSAGKLFF	TGTGCCAGCAGTTCACCTCAGGGGAGATCGGCCGGAAAACTGTTTTTT	NA	TRBJ1-4	TRBV6-2/TRBV6-3	few
CASRRQGYDEKLFF	TGTGCCAGCCGAAGACAGGGTTACGATGAAAAACTGTTTTTT	TRBD1	TRBJ1-4	TRBV5-8	few
CSASWQGVGELFF	TGCAGTGCTAGTTGGCAGGGGGTCGGGGAGCTGTTTTTT	TRBD1	TRBJ2-2	TRBV20-1	few
CASSVLGGSGANVLTF	TGTGCCAGCAGCGTCCTCGGAGGCTCTGGGGCCAACGTCCTGACTTTC	NA	TRBJ2-6	TRBV9	NA
CASSATGTGNTIYF	TGTGCCAGCAGCGCTACAGGGACTGGAAACACCATATATTTT	NA	TRBJ1-3	TRBV11-3	NA
CASSLEGRGGSYEQYF	TGCGCCAGCAGCTTGGAGGGCAGGGGGGGTTCCTACGAGCAGTACTTC	NA	TRBJ2-7	TRBV5-1	NA
CSSRDPVIDTQYF	TGCAGTTCTAGAGATCCAGTGATAGATACGCAGTATTTT	NA	TRBJ2-3	TRBV20-1	once
CASSYPEEGGPSGNTIYF	TGTGCCAGCAGTTACCCCGAGGAGGGGGGCCCCTCTGGAAACACCATATATTTT	NA	TRBJ1-3	TRBV6-5	few
CASSSERGRSYEQYF	TGCGCCAGCAGCTCAGAGCGGGGCCGCTCCTACGAGCAGTACTTC	TRBD2	TRBJ2-7	TRBV5-1	NA
CASSMSNTGELFF	TGTGCCAGCAGCATGAGCAACACCGGGGAGCTGTTTTTT	NA	TRBJ2-2	TRBV7-9	few
CAISERAYGQFF	TGTGCCATCAGTGAGAGGGCTTACGGGCAGTTCTTC	NA	TRBJ2-1	TRBV10-3	NA
CAISLGTSGPSDTQYF	TGTGCCATCAGTTTGGGGACTAGCGGTCCCAGCGATACGCAGTATTTT	TRBD2	TRBJ2-3	TRBV10-3	NA
CASSSPWTGSTDTQYF	TGTGCCAGCAGCTCTCCGTGGACAGGGAGCACAGATACGCAGTATTTT	TRBD1	TRBJ2-3	TRBV5-5	few
CASNNLQGPNYGYTF	TGTGCCAGCAACAATCTACAGGGCCCCAACTATGGCTACACCTTC	NA	TRBJ1-2	TRBV5-5	NA
CSALRGPGQGYNEQFF	TGCAGCGCACTGCGGGGACCGGGACAGGGCTACAATGAGCAGTTCTTC	TRBD1	TRBJ2-1	TRBV29-1	many
CASSYSGTGFSRRIGTYGYTF	TGTGCCAGCAGTTACTCGGGGACAGGCTTCTCGAGGAGAATAGGAACCTATGGCTACACCTTC	TRBD1	TRBJ1-2	TRBV6-2/TRBV6-3	NA
CASRLAEETQYF	TGCGCCAGTCGACTAGCGGAAGAGACCCAGTACTTC	TRBD2	TRBJ2-5	TRBV5-1	NA
CAISEGRANTGELFF	TGTGCCATCAGTGAGGGACGTGCGAACACCGGGGAGCTGTTTTTT	NA	TRBJ2-2	TRBV10-3	NA
CASRRQGPLEQYF	TGTGCCAGCAGGAGACAGGGACCCCTCGAGCAGTACTTC	TRBD1	TRBJ2-7	TRBV28	few
CASSQRLARKETQYF	TGTGCCAGCAGCCAAAGACTAGCGCGAAAAGAGACCCAGTACTTC	TRBD2	TRBJ2-5	TRBV7-9	NA
CASSLRGTYEQYF	TGTGCCAGCAGCCTCCGGGGAACATACGAGCAGTACTTC	NA	TRBJ2-7	TRBV7-6	many
CASSEWDRERQYF	TGTGCCAGCAGTGAATGGGACAGGGAAAGGCAGTATTTT	TRBD1	TRBJ2-3	TRBV6-1	NA
CSAVDVAGSIMKTQYF	TGCAGTGCTGTCGACGTAGCGGGGAGTATTATGAAGACCCAGTACTTC	TRBD2	TRBJ2-5	TRBV20-1	NA
CASSSRLAGGGEQFF	TGCGCCAGCAGCTCTAGACTAGCGGGGGGCGGTGAGCAGTTCTTC	TRBD2	TRBJ2-1	TRBV5-1	few
CASSTSVAHTDTQYF	TGTGCCAGCAGCACCTCCGTGGCCCACACAGATACGCAGTATTTT	NA	TRBJ2-3	TRBV7-2	few
CASSLWGSGQGLIGQYF	TGTGCCAGCAGTTTATGGGGTTCTGGACAGGGCCTAATCGGGCAGTACTTC	TRBD1	TRBJ2-7	TRBV12-3/TRBV12-4	NA
CSVGSGGLGEQYF	TGCAGCGTTGGGTCAGGGGGTCTCGGCGAGCAGTACTTC	TRBD1	TRBJ2-7	TRBV29-1	NA
CASSFYSGGLTYEQYF	TGTGCCAGCAGCTTCTATAGCGGGGGACTAACCTACGAGCAGTACTTC	TRBD2	TRBJ2-7	TRBV7-9	few
CATSRDHGRLMFGGTDTQYF	TGTGCCACCAGCAGAGATCATGGGCGCCTAATGTTCGGGGGCACAGATACGCAGTATTTT	NA	TRBJ2-3	TRBV15	few
CSAQATSLGELFF	TGCAGTGCTCAGGCGACCTCTCTCGGGGAGCTGTTTTTT	NA	TRBJ2-2	TRBV20-1	NA
CASTPQGMNTEAFF	TGTGCCAGCACCCCACAGGGGATGAACACTGAAGCTTTCTTT	TRBD1	TRBJ1-1	TRBV12-3/TRBV12-4	many
CAISRDGVYNSPLHF	TGTGCCATCAGTCGGGACGGGGTGTATAATTCACCCCTCCACTTT	NA	TRBJ1-6	TRBV10-3	many
CATTSGSGGDTQYF	TGTGCCACGACTAGCGGGAGTGGGGGAGATACGCAGTATTTT	TRBD2	TRBJ2-3	TRBV6-1	NA
CATSTTGGQETQYF	TGTGCCACCAGCACCACAGGGGGGCAAGAGACCCAGTACTTC	TRBD1	TRBJ2-5	TRBV15	few
CASREQGNYGYTF	TGTGCCAGCAGAGAACAGGGAAACTATGGCTACACCTTC	NA	TRBJ1-2	TRBV2	NA
CASSLGLGRGVVNEQFF	TGTGCCAGCAGCTTAGGGTTAGGGCGGGGGGTAGTGAATGAGCAGTTCTTC	TRBD2	TRBJ2-1	TRBV7-2	many
CASSLYLSVSYEQYF	TGTGCCAGCAGCCTGTACCTGTCTGTATCCTACGAGCAGTACTTC	NA	TRBJ2-7	TRBV11-2	few
CASRHYAGGNTIYF	TGTGCCAGCAGGCACTACGCCGGGGGGAACACCATATATTTT	NA	TRBJ1-3	TRBV12-3/TRBV12-4	many
CASSLPRAEAFF	TGTGCCAGCAGCTTACCGAGGGCTGAAGCTTTCTTT	NA	TRBJ1-1	TRBV11-2	few
CASSLTALAGDTQYF	TGTGCCAGCAGCTTAACTGCACTAGCGGGAGATACGCAGTATTTT	TRBD2	TRBJ2-3	TRBV7-3	NA
CASSYSASGGVQETQYF	TGTGCCAGCAGTTACTCGGCTAGCGGGGGGGTCCAAGAGACCCAGTACTTC	TRBD2	TRBJ2-5	TRBV6-2/TRBV6-3	few
CASRPGQGVPNTEAFF	TGTGCCAGCAGACCCGGACAGGGAGTGCCGAACACTGAAGCTTTCTTT	TRBD1	TRBJ1-1	TRBV5-4	NA
CSANVYEQYF	TGCAGTGCTAACGTGTACGAGCAGTACTTC	NA	TRBJ2-7	TRBV20-1	few
CSARGDRTDTQYF	TGCAGCGCGCGGGGGGACCGCACAGATACGCAGTATTTT	TRBD2	TRBJ2-3	TRBV20-1	many
CASSKLVRGSRREAYEQYF	TGTGCCAGCAGTAAATTAGTCCGTGGCTCTCGAAGGGAGGCCTACGAGCAGTACTTC	NA	TRBJ2-7	TRBV6-2/TRBV6-3	many
CSARAARGLSEQYF	TGCAGTGCCCGAGCGGCCAGGGGGCTAAGCGAGCAGTACTTC	TRBD1	TRBJ2-7	TRBV20-1	few
CASSSLAGDTTGELFF	TGCGCCAGCAGCTCCTTAGCGGGAGATACCACCGGGGAGCTGTTTTTT	TRBD2	TRBJ2-2	TRBV5-1	few